This TCR beta chain was sequenced in a study of T cells in Graves' hyperthyroidism and ophthalmopathy. Study-wide context: Initial diagnosis, before any treatment, was when peripheral blood was collected. Whole-study findings and limits: Ophthalmopathy, which appeared later, was predicted by the model a median around 6 months before onset.

TCR beta CDR3 regions were amplified from RNA. A first-round RT-PCR of the TCR CDR3 used the HTBI primer set. Each CDR3 protein is one row after TCRdb ran MiXCR on the multiplex PCR reads. The sample includes roughly 180,000 distinct CDR3 sequences, 9.4% of them seen just once. This clonotype was recorded at least ten times. Its antigen is unidentified. The study based diagnoses on clinical symptoms, serum thyroxine and TRAb, thyroid ultrasound and orbital computed tomography. Progressors' blood was drawn at hyperthyroidism diagnosis, before ophthalmopathy symptoms. V lost 3 bases and J lost 0, with 23 bases in between. Germline CDR1 and CDR2: DFQATT and SNEGSKA (reference sequence). The CDR3 sequence is 18 residues long.

Material for sequencing was blood. The clonotype originates from a woman aged 18-29 years with Graves' hyperthyroidism that later progressed to Graves' ophthalmopathy. The V call is TRBV20-1, the J call TRBJ1-2, with a tentative D call TRBD1 (6 bases). The CDR3 here is CSARPLQGSTPANYGYTF. The DNA of the CDR3 is TGCAGTGCTAGGCCACTACAGGGATCAACCCCAGCTAACTATGGCTACACCTTC.